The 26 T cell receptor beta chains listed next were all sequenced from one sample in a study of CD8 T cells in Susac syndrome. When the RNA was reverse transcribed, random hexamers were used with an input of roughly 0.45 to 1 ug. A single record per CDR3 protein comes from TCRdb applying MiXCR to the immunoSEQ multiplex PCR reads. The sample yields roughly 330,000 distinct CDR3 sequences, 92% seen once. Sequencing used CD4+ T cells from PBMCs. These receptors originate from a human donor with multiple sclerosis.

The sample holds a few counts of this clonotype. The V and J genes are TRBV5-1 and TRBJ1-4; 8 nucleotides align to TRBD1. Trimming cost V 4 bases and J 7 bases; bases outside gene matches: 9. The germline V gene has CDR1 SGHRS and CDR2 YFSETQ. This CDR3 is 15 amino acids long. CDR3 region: CASSIGTGYIEKLFF. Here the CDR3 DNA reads TGCGCCAGCAGCATCGGGACAGGATACATTGAAAAACTGTTTTTT.

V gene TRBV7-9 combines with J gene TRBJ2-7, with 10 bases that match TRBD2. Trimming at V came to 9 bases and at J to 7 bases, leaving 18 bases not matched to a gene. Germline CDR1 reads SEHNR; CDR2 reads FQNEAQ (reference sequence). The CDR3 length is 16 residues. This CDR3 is CASVPGLAIEVGEQYF. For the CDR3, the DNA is TGTGCCAGTGTACCGGGACTAGCGATTGAGGTCGGAGAGCAGTACTTC.

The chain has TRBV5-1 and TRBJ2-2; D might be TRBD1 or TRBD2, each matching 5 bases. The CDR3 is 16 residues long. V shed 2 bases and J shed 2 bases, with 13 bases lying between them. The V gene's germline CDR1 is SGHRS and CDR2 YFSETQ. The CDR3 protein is CASSLTGTTNTGELFF. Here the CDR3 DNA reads TGCGCCAGCAGCTTAACCGGGACGACTAACACCGGGGAGCTGTTTTTT.

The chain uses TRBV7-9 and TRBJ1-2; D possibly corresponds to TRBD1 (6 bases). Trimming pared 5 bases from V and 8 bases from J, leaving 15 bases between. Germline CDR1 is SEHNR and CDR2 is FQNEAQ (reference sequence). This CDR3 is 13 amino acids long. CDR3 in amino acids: CASSRTPGGGYTF. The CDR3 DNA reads TGTGCCAGCAGCCGTACCCCCGGGGGCGGCTACACCTTC.

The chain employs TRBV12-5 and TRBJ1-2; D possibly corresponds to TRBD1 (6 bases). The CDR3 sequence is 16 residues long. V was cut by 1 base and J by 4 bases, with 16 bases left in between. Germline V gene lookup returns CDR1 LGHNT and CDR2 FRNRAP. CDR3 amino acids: CASGLGRDKGGYGYTF. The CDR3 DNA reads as TGTGCTAGTGGTTTGGGCCGGGACAAGGGAGGCTATGGCTACACCTTC.

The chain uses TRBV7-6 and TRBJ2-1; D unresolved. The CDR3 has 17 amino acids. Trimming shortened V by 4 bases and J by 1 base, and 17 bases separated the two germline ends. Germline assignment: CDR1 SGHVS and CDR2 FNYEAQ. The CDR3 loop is CASSSRPIGMSYNEQFF. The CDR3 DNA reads TGTGCCAGCAGCTCCCGCCCTATCGGCATGTCCTACAATGAGCAGTTCTTC.

The CDR3 nucleotides read TGCGCCAGCAGCTCCCCGGGACTAGCGGCTATCACAGATACGCAGTATTTT. Its translation: CASSSPGLAAITDTQYF. The chain links TRBV5-1 to TRBJ2-3; 11 positions agree with TRBD2. This CDR3 spans 17 amino acids. CDR1 is SGHRS, CDR2 YFSETQ, per germline. Trimming removed 3 bases from V and 2 bases from J; junction bases left unmatched: 8.

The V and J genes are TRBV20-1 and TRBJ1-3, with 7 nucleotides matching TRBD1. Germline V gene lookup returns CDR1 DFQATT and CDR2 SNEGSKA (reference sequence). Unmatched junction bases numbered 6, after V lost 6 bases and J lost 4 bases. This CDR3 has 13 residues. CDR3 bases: TGCAGTGCACTACCGGGACAGGGAAACACCATATATTTT. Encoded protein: CSALPGQGNTIYF.

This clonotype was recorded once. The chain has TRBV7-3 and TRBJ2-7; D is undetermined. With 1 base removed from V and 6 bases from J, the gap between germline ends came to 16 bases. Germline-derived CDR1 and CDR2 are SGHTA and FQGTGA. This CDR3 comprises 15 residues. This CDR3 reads CASSLKTGPVGEQYF. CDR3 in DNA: TGTGCCAGCAGCTTAAAAACCGGGCCGGTGGGCGAGCAGTACTTC.

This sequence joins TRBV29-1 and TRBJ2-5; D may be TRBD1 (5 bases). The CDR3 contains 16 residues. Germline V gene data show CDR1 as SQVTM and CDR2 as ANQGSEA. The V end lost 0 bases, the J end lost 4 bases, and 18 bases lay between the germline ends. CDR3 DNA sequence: TGCAGCGTTGAAGACATTCGACAGTCCTTCTTAGAGACCCAGTACTTC. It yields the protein CSVEDIRQSFLETQYF. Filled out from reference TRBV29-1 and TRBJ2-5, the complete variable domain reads SAVISQKPSRDICQRGTSLTIQCQVDSQVTMMFWYRQQPGQSLTLIATANQGSEATYESGFVIDKFPISRPNLTFSTLTVSNMSPEDSSIYLCSVEDIRQSFLETQYFGPGTRLLVL.

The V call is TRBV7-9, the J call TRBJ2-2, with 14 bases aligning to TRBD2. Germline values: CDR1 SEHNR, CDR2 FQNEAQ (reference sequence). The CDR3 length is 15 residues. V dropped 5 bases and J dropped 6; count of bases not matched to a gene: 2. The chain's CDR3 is CASSRLAGGSGELFF. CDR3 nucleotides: TGTGCCAGCAGCCGACTAGCGGGAGGGTCCGGGGAGCTGTTTTTT. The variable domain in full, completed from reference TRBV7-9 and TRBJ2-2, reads DTGVSQNPRHKITKRGQNVTFRCDPISEHNRLYWYRQTLGQGPEFLTYFQNEAQLEKSRLLSDRFSAERPKGSFSTLEIQRTEQGDSAMYLCASSRLAGGSGELFFGEGSRLTVL.

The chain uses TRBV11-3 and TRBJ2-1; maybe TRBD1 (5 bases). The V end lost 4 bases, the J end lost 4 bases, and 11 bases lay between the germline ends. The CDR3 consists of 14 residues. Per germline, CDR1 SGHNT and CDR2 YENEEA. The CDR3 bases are TGTGCCAGCAGCTACGGACACCGATACAATGAGCAGTTCTTC. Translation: CASSYGHRYNEQFF.

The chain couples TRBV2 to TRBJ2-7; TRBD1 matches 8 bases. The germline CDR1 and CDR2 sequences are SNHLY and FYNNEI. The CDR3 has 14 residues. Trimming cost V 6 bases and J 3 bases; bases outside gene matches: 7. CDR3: CASRGPGQVYEQYF. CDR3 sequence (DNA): TGTGCCAGCAGAGGACCGGGACAGGTCTACGAGCAGTACTTC.

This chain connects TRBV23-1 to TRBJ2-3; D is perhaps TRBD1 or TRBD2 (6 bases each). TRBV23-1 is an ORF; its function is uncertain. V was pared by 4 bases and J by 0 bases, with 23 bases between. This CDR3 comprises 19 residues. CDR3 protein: CASSRGREGGMASTDTQYF. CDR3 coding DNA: TGCGCCAGCAGTCGTGGGCGGGAAGGGGGGATGGCCAGCACAGATACGCAGTATTTT.

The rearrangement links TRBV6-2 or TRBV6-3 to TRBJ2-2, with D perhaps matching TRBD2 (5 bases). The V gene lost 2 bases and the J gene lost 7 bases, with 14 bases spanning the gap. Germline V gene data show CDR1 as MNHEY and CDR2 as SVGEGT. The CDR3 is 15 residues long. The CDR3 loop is CASSYGRATSGELFF. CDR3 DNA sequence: TGTGCCAGCAGTTACGGCCGGGCCACTAGCGGGGAGCTGTTTTTT.

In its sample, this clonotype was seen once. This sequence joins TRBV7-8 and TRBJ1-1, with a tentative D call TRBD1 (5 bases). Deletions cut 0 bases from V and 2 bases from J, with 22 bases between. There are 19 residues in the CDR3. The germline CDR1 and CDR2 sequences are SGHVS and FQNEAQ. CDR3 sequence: CASSLAVGGGRRLNTEAFF. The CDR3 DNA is TGTGCCAGCAGCTTAGCGGTGGGGGGTGGACGCCGACTTAACACTGAAGCTTTCTTT.

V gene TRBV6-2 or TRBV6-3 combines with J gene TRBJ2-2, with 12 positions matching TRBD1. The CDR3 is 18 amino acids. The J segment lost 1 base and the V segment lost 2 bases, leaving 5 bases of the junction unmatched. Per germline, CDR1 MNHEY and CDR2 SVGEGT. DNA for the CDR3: TGTGCCAGCAGTTACGGGACAGGGGGCCGACGGAACACCGGGGAGCTGTTTTTT. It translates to CASSYGTGGRRNTGELFF.

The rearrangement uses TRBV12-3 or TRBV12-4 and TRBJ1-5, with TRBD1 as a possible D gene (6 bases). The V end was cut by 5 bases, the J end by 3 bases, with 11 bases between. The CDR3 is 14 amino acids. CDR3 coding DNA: TGTGCCAGCAGTCGGACAGCATACAATCAGCCCCAGCATTTT. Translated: CASSRTAYNQPQHF.

CDR3 DNA sequence: TGTGCCAGCAGCTTGGTGAAGGGGATCGATGAGCAGTTCTTC. This translates into CASSLVKGIDEQFF. The chain has TRBV7-9 and TRBJ2-1; a possible D gene is TRBD1 (5 bases). The CDR3 length is 14 residues. Germline CDR1 is SEHNR and CDR2 is FQNEAQ (reference sequence). Deletions cut 3 bases from V and 8 bases from J, with 14 bases between.

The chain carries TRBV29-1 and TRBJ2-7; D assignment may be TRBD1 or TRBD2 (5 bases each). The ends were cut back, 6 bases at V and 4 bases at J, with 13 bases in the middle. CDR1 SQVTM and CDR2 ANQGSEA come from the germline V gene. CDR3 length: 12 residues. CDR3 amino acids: CSVGTATYEQYF. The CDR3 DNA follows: TGCAGCGTAGGGACGGCGACATACGAGCAGTACTTC.

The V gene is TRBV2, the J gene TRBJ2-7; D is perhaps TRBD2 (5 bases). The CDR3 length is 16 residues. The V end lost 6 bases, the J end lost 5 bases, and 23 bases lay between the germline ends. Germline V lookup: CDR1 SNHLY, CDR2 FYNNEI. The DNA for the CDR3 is TGTGCCAGCAGCCCGACTAAATGGCAGAGAACCGACGAGCAGTACTTC. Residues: CASSPTKWQRTDEQYF.

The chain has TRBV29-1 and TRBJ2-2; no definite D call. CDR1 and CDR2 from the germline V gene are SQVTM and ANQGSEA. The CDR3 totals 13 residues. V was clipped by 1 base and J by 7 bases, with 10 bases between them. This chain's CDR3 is CSVEVGGVGELFF. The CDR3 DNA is TGCAGCGTTGAAGTCGGTGGAGTCGGGGAGCTGTTTTTT.

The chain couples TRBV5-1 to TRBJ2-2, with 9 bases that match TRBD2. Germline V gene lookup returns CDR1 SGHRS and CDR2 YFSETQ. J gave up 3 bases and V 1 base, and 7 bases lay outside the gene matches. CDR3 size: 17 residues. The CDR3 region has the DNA TGCGCCAGCAGCTTGACAAACCCTAGCGGGGACACCGGGGAGCTGTTTTTT. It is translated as CASSLTNPSGDTGELFF.

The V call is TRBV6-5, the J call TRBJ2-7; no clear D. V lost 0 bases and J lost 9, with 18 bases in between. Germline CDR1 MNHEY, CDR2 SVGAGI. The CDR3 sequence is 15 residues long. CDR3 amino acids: CASSYSQSIESRQYF. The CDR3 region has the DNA TGTGCCAGCAGTTACTCGCAGTCGATCGAGTCTCGGCAGTACTTC.

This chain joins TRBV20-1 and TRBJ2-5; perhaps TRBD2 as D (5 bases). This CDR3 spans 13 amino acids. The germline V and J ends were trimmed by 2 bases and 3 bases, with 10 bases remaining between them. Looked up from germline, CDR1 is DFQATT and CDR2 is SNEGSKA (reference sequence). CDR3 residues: CSARIFGKETQYF. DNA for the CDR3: TGCAGTGCTAGAATCTTCGGGAAAGAGACCCAGTACTTC.

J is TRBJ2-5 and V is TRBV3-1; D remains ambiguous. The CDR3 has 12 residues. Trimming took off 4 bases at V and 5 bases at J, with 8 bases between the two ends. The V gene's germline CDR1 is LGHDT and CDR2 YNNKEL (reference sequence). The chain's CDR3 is CASSLREETQYF. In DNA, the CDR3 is TGTGCCAGCAGCCTTAGAGAGGAGACCCAGTACTTC.